One and the same sample provided the 31 T cell receptor beta chains below, sequenced in a study of blood T cell repertoires in COVID-19. Repertoires were generated with immunoSEQ multiplex PCR, while TCRdb's copy carries only in-frame clones and drops some. The sample includes roughly 25,000 clones, about nine tenths of them seen just once. Material: peripheral blood. Source of these receptors: a man in his 70s with acute or convalescent COVID-19.

The chain uses TRBV6-5 and TRBJ2-7; D is perhaps TRBD1 (7 bases). The V gene's germline CDR1 is MNHEY and CDR2 SVGAGI. V was cut by 2 bases and J by 3 bases, with 14 bases left in between. The CDR3 spans 15 residues. CDR3 DNA: TGTGCCAGCAGTTACCGGAGGGGGCTGGGCTACGAGCAGTACTTC. Translating gives CASSYRRGLGYEQYF.

The chain has TRBV3-1 (or the pseudogene TRBV3-2) and TRBJ2-7; 9 bases map to TRBD2. Germline V gives CDR1 LGHDT, CDR2 YNNKEL (reference sequence). V dropped 4 bases and J dropped 2; count of bases not matched to a gene: 6. This CDR3 region has 15 residues. This chain's CDR3 is CASSPSLAGTYEQYF. The CDR3 bases are TGTGCCAGCAGCCCTTCGCTAGCGGGGACCTACGAGCAGTACTTC.

This clone was recorded only once. The V call is TRBV9, the J call TRBJ2-2, with TRBD1 identical over 8 bases. Germline-derived CDR1 and CDR2 are SGDLS and YYNGEE. The CDR3 spans 16 residues. The J segment lost 3 bases and the V segment lost 0 bases, leaving 4 bases of the junction unmatched. The CDR3 DNA reads as TGTGCCAGCAGCGTAGCTCAGGGGGCTGACACCGGGGAGCTGTTTTTT. Translating gives CASSVAQGADTGELFF.

This rearrangement joins TRBV7-8 to TRBJ1-6; 10 bases line up with TRBD1. With V trimmed by 5 bases and J by 10 bases, 8 bases remained unmatched. This CDR3 has 15 amino acids. Per the germline V gene, CDR1 is SGHVS and CDR2 is FQNEAQ. CDR3 DNA sequence: TGTGCCAGCAGCCCCTCGGGACAGGGGAACTCACCCCTCCACTTT. Residues: CASSPSGQGNSPLHF.

The chain combines TRBV5-6 with TRBJ2-2; D is possibly TRBD1 (6 bases). The CDR3 loop spans 15 amino acids. V was cut by 2 bases and J by 4 bases, with 12 bases left in between. Germline CDR1 and CDR2: SGHDT and YYEEEE. CDR3 residues: CASSLTGLGTGELFF. For the CDR3, the DNA is TGTGCCAGCAGCTTAACAGGGTTAGGCACCGGGGAGCTGTTTTTT.

This clone was detected only once. The chain employs TRBV15 and TRBJ1-4, with a tentative D call TRBD1 (6 bases). Germline CDR1 reads LNHNV; CDR2 reads YYDKDF (reference sequence). The V and J ends lost 2 bases and 6 bases respectively, with 13 bases between them. The CDR3 extends over 15 amino acids. The CDR3 loop reads CATSRYTGWDEKLFF. The CDR3 DNA sequence: TGTGCCACCAGCAGATACACAGGGTGGGATGAAAAACTGTTTTTT.

The sample holds a few counts of this clone. V and J are TRBV3-1 (or the pseudogene TRBV3-2) and TRBJ1-1, with D maybe TRBD1 (5 bases). Germline CDR1 LGHDT, CDR2 YNNKEL (reference sequence). Trimming removed 0 bases at V and 3 bases at J, with 8 bases between. CDR3 length: 14 residues. This chain's CDR3 is CASSQDRVHTEAFF. The CDR3 DNA sequence: TGTGCCAGCAGCCAAGACAGGGTCCACACTGAAGCTTTCTTT.

V is TRBV10-3 and J is TRBJ1-2; 9 bases are a match to TRBD1. The CDR3 totals 13 residues. Losses at the gene ends were 7 bases for V and 7 bases for J; bases not matched to a gene: 7. In germline, CDR1 is ENHRY, CDR2 SYGVKD. The CDR3 protein is CAITKDRGLGYTF. For the CDR3, the DNA is TGTGCCATCACCAAGGACAGGGGACTTGGCTACACCTTC.

V gene TRBV23-1 combines with J gene TRBJ2-5; TRBD1 is a possible D gene (6 bases). TRBV23-1 belongs to the ORF category, with a function that is uncertain. V was clipped by 3 bases and J by 5 bases, with 22 bases between them. The CDR3 sequence is 17 residues long. The CDR3: CASSHRGRGLGEETQYF. The CDR3 DNA reads TGCGCCAGCAGTCATCGGGGTAGGGGGTTAGGGGAGGAGACCCAGTACTTC.

The chain couples TRBV27 to TRBJ1-5; TRBD1 agrees at 8 bases. The CDR3 spans 15 residues. Trimming removed 6 bases from V and 2 bases from J; junction bases left unmatched: 6. Germline CDR1 reads MNHEY; CDR2 reads SMNVEV (reference sequence). The CDR3 here is CASRQGDWGNQPQHF. CDR3 sequence (DNA): TGTGCCAGCAGACAGGGGGATTGGGGCAATCAGCCCCAGCATTTT.

The count of this clone is one. The CDR3 region is CASSRLRGSYEQYF. CDR3 DNA: TGTGCCAGCAGTCGCCTACGAGGTTCCTACGAGCAGTACTTC. The rearrangement links TRBV27 to TRBJ2-7; D gene uncertain. Germline V CDR1 and CDR2: MNHEY, SMNVEV (reference sequence). V lost 5 bases and J lost 1, with 12 bases in between. The CDR3 loop spans 14 amino acids.

CDR3: CASNPGQGRKEQYF. The CDR3 DNA sequence: TGTGCCAGCAATCCGGGACAGGGGCGAAAAGAGCAGTACTTC. The rearrangement joins TRBV2 to TRBJ2-7, with 10 bases matching TRBD1. There are 14 residues in the CDR3. Germline CDR1 reads SNHLY; CDR2 reads FYNNEI. Losses at the gene ends were 7 bases for V and 7 bases for J; bases not matched to a gene: 10.

This chain joins TRBV10-3 and TRBJ1-2; D ambiguous. The CDR3 totals 14 residues. Deletions cut 6 bases from V and 0 bases from J, with 11 bases between. Germline lookup yields CDR1 ENHRY and CDR2 SYGVKD. The CDR3 sequence is CAISPPGTNYGYTF. CDR3 coding DNA: TGTGCCATCAGCCCCCCGGGAACTAACTATGGCTACACCTTC.

V and J are TRBV11-3 and TRBJ2-1; TRBD2 might be the D (5 bases). The germline V gene has CDR1 SGHNT and CDR2 YENEEA. This CDR3 region has 14 residues. Trimming cost V 1 base and J 8 bases, with 12 bases left between them. The CDR3 protein is CASSLAPSSHEQFF. The CDR3 DNA reads as TGTGCCAGCAGCTTAGCGCCTAGCAGTCATGAGCAGTTCTTC. The complete variable domain, with remaining parts taken from reference TRBV11-3 and TRBJ2-1, reads EAGVVQSPRYKIIEKKQPVAFWCNPISGHNTLYWYLQNLGQGPELLIRYENEEAVDDSQLPKDRFSAERLKGVDSTLKIQPAELGDSAVYLCASSLAPSSHEQFFGPGTRLTVL.

The gene calls are TRBV4-1 and TRBJ1-1; 7 positions match TRBD1. V trimming: 4 bases; J trimming: 6 bases; junction bases outside the gene matches: 8. The length of the CDR3 is 14 residues. Germline-derived CDR1 and CDR2 are MGHRA and YSYEKL. Here the CDR3 reads CASSLRQGAPEAFF. CDR3 in DNA: TGCGCCAGCAGCCTCCGACAGGGTGCCCCTGAAGCTTTCTTT.

The chain combines TRBV5-1 with TRBJ1-6; the D is unclear. Trimming shortened V by 4 bases and J by 3 bases, and 11 bases separated the two germline ends. The CDR3 totals 15 residues. Germline V CDR1 and CDR2: SGHRS, YFSETQ. The CDR3 reads CASSPGLDYNSPLHF. As DNA, the CDR3 is TGCGCCAGCAGCCCCGGACTTGACTATAATTCACCCCTCCACTTT.

This clone was observed once. The chain couples TRBV28 to TRBJ1-4; a weak D match, TRBD1 (6 bases). CDR3 size: 14 residues. Trimming stripped 7 bases from V and 4 bases from J, with 13 bases between. Germline loops: CDR1 MDHEN, CDR2 SYDVKM. The CDR3 loop is CASTEGTINEKLFF. The CDR3 region has the DNA TGTGCCAGCACCGAGGGGACAATTAATGAAAAACTGTTTTTT.

The chain combines TRBV7-6 with TRBJ2-2; D ambiguous. Trimming removed 0 bases at V and 4 bases at J, with 6 bases between. CDR1 and CDR2 from the germline V gene are SGHVS and FNYEAQ. The CDR3 runs to 14 residues. The CDR3 DNA follows: TGTGCCAGCAGCTTAGCAGCGCTCACCGGGGAGCTGTTTTTT. Protein product: CASSLAALTGELFF.

Only one count was recorded for this clone. V and J are TRBV9 and TRBJ2-1; maybe TRBD1 (5 bases). The CDR3 totals 18 residues. Trimming took off 0 bases at V and 3 bases at J, with 19 bases between the two ends. CDR1 and CDR2 (germline): SGDLS, YYNGEE. DNA for the CDR3: TGTGCCAGCAGCGTAGGAGACGGCAGGGCTGGCATCTACAATGAGCAGTTCTTC. This gives the protein CASSVGDGRAGIYNEQFF.

The chain carries TRBV20-1 and TRBJ2-5; possible D gene TRBD2, 6 bases. V gave up 3 bases and J gave up 4 bases, with 18 bases separating them. This CDR3 spans 15 amino acids. CDR1 and CDR2 from the germline V gene are DFQATT and SNEGSKA (reference sequence). The DNA of the CDR3 is TGCAGTGCTAGTCGTCCCGGGGCCGGGGGAGAGACCCAGTACTTC. It is translated as CSASRPGAGGETQYF.

The chain joins TRBV10-3 to TRBJ2-7; 7 nucleotides match TRBD1. Germline assignment: CDR1 ENHRY and CDR2 SYGVKD. Trimming removed 6 bases from V and 2 bases from J; junction bases left unmatched: 7. There are 14 residues in the CDR3. Here the CDR3 DNA reads TGTGCCATCAGGGGGGACAGAATTACCTACGAGCAGTACTTC. Its protein is CAIRGDRITYEQYF.

V gene TRBV3-1 (or the pseudogene TRBV3-2) combines with J gene TRBJ1-6, with TRBD1 as a possible D gene (6 bases). The ends were cut back, 4 bases at V and 5 bases at J, with 12 bases in the middle. Germline V gives CDR1 LGHDT, CDR2 YNNKEL (reference sequence). The CDR3 covers 15 residues. CDR3 sequence reads: CASSRVGQHNSPLHF. The CDR3, as DNA: TGTGCCAGCAGCCGCGTCGGACAGCATAATTCACCCCTCCACTTT.

Comment on this clone: A read error may produce the germline difference seen at one junction end. The chain is built from TRBV7-7 and TRBJ2-1; 8 bases are a match to TRBD2. The CDR3 covers 15 residues. Germline V gives CDR1 SSHAT, CDR2 FNYEAQ (reference sequence). The CDR3 coding sequence is TGTGCTAGCAGCCCAAGCGGGAGCCCCTACAATGAGCAGTTCTTC. Residues: CASSPSGSPYNEQFF.

The chain couples TRBV24-1 to TRBJ2-3, with 14 bases identical to TRBD2. CDR1 and CDR2 from the germline V gene are KGHDR and SFDVKD. V trimming: 12 bases; J trimming: 1 base; junction bases outside the gene matches: 20. The CDR3 loop spans 20 amino acids. The CDR3 loop reads CAPVAGARLAGGRGTDTQYF. The CDR3 coding sequence is TGTGCCCCCGTTGCCGGGGCGAGACTAGCGGGGGGGCGGGGCACAGATACGCAGTATTTT.

The chain couples TRBV30 to TRBJ1-4, with TRBD1 identical over 10 bases. Germline V lookup: CDR1 GTSNPN, CDR2 SVGIG (reference sequence). The length of the CDR3 is 14 residues. With V trimmed by 4 bases and J by 7 bases, 6 bases remained unmatched. CDR3 sequence reads: CAWNTGTGAEKLFF. The CDR3 bases are TGTGCCTGGAATACCGGGACAGGGGCTGAAAAACTGTTTTTT.

The V call is TRBV7-9, the J call TRBJ2-2, with 13 bases lining up with TRBD2. The ends lost 4 bases at V and 4 bases at J; junction bases unmatched: 6. This CDR3 is built from 17 residues. From germline, CDR1 is SEHNR and CDR2 FQNEAQ (reference sequence). DNA for the CDR3: TGTGCCAGCAGCTCTCGCACTAGCGGGGGGGCCACCGGGGAGCTGTTTTTT. It is translated as CASSSRTSGGATGELFF.

The chain couples TRBV7-2 to TRBJ2-4; 10 nucleotides align to TRBD2. The CDR3 loop spans 13 amino acids. Germline-derived CDR1 and CDR2 are SGHTA and FQGNSA. The V segment lost 7 bases and the J segment 13 bases; nucleotides outside the gene matches: 10. The CDR3 protein is CASTGFLAGVQYF. DNA for the CDR3: TGTGCCAGCACCGGTTTCCTAGCGGGGGTCCAGTACTTC.

This chain connects TRBV7-9 to TRBJ1-6; 9 nucleotides match TRBD1. This CDR3 has 18 amino acids. The V segment lost 1 base and the J segment 1 base; nucleotides outside the gene matches: 5. Per the germline V gene, CDR1 is SEHNR and CDR2 is FQNEAQ (reference sequence). The CDR3 region is CASSLGPGQGSYNSPLHF. The CDR3 DNA reads as TGTGCCAGCAGCTTAGGACCGGGACAGGGATCCTATAATTCACCCCTCCACTTT.

CDR3 DNA: TGTGCCAGCAGCCGTAGTAGCGGAGGGGCGTCCTACGAGCAGTACTTC. Translated, it gives CASSRSSGGASYEQYF. V and J are TRBV3-1 (or the pseudogene TRBV3-2) and TRBJ2-7, with a possible D match to TRBD2 (6 bases). Germline V gene data show CDR1 as LGHDT and CDR2 as YNNKEL (reference sequence). V lost 4 bases, J lost 1 base, and 17 bases lay in between. The CDR3 is 16 amino acids.

This clone was recorded only once. The J gene is TRBJ2-3, the V gene TRBV6-2 or TRBV6-3; TRBD2 matches at 9 bases. There are 16 residues in the CDR3. Germline V gene sequence: CDR1 MNHEY, CDR2 SVGEGT. V lost 0 bases to trimming and J lost 3 bases; unmatched junction nucleotides: 4. The CDR3 protein is CASSYSLAGMTDTQYF. The CDR3 DNA is TGTGCCAGCAGTTACTCCCTAGCGGGAATGACAGATACGCAGTATTTT.

The chain has TRBV27 and TRBJ1-6; perhaps TRBD1 as D (6 bases). The V end lost 0 bases, the J end lost 10 bases, and 19 bases lay between the germline ends. CDR3 size: 17 residues. CDR1 is MNHEY and CDR2 is SMNVEV in the germline V gene (reference sequence). The CDR3 region has the DNA TGTGCCAGCAGTTTATCGGCCGGGACAATTTCCTACTCACCCCTCCACTTT. It specifies CASSLSAGTISYSPLHF.